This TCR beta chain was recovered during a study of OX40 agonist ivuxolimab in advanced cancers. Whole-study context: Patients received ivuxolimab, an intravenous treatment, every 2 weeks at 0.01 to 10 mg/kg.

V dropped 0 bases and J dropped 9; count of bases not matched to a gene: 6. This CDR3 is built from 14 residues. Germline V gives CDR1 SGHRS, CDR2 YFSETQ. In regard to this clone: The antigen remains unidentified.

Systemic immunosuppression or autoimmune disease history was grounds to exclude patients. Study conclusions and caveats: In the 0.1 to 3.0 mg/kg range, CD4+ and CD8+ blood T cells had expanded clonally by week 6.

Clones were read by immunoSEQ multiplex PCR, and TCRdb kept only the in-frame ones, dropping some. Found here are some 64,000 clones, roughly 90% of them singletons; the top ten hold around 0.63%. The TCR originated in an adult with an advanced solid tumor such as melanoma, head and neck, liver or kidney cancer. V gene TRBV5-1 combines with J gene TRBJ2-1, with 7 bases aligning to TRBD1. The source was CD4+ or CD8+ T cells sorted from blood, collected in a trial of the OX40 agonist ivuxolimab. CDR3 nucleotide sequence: TGCGCCAGCAGCTTGGAGATCAGGGGGAGTGAGCAGTTCTTC. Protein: CASSLEIRGSEQFF. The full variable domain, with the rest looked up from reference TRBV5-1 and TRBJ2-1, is KAGVTQTPRYLIKTRGQQVTLSCSPISGHRSVSWYQQTPGQGLQFLFEYFSETQRNKGNFPGRFSGRQFSNSRSEMNVSTLELGDSALYLCASSLEIRGSEQFFGPGTRLTVL.